Listed below are T cell receptor beta chains from one sample, sequenced in a study of blood T cell repertoires in COVID-19. Repertoires were generated with immunoSEQ multiplex PCR, while TCRdb's copy carries only in-frame clones and drops some. The sample yields 250,000 to 350,000 clones, 70% to 90% seen once. The sample consisted of PBMCs or T cells enriched from blood (not recorded which). The receptors stem from a woman between 35 and 50 years old who had recovered from COVID-19. Both conserved end residues are part of each CDR3. The D gene is left open where the match is weak. Clone size is given for some rows only: seen once, a few or many times, or a class if the clone is expanded.

d_gene	j_gene	v_gene	abundance	CDR3nt	CDR3aa
NA	TRBJ2-3	TRBV9	NA	TGTGCCAGCACTGGACAGACTAGCACAGATACGCAGTATTTT	CASTGQTSTDTQYF
TRBD2	TRBJ2-1	TRBV7-3	NA	TGTGCCAGCAGCCCACTTCGACTAGCGGGAGACAATGAGCAGTTCTTC	CASSPLRLAGDNEQFF
TRBD2	TRBJ2-1	TRBV6-5	few	TGTGCCAGCCAGCGGGAGGTAAGCTACAATGAGCAGTTCTTC	CASQREVSYNEQFF
NA	TRBJ2-7	TRBV18	NA	TGTGCCAGCTCCCCCCTACAAGGGAGCGAGCAGTACTTC	CASSPLQGSEQYF
TRBD1	TRBJ1-4	TRBV28	NA	TGTGCCAGCAGTTTATCGGGACAGCCGAATGAAAAACTGTTTTTT	CASSLSGQPNEKLFF
NA	TRBJ1-4	TRBV15	NA	TGTGCCACCAGCAGAGATCCGACAGGCCACTCTCTTAATGAAAAACTGTTTTTT	CATSRDPTGHSLNEKLFF
NA	TRBJ1-6	TRBV14	NA	TGTGCCAGCAGCCGGGAGGCCCTGGGCTCACCCCTCCACTTT	CASSREALGSPLHF
NA	TRBJ2-7	TRBV7-3	NA	TGTGCCAGCAGCTTATCCGGAGGGAACTCCTACGAGCAGTACTTC	CASSLSGGNSYEQYF
NA	TRBJ2-7	TRBV21-1	few	TGTGCCAGCAGGAGCGGGCCCTACGAGCAGTACTTC	CASRSGPYEQYF
NA	TRBJ1-4	TRBV11-2	NA	TGTGCCAGCAGCTTAGGGTCCACAGGGTCAGTGGCAACTAATGAAAAACTGTTTTTT	CASSLGSTGSVATNEKLFF
TRBD2	TRBJ2-7	TRBV7-2	NA	TGTGCCAGCAGCTACCCGGGACTAGCCGTCGACGAGCAGTACTTC	CASSYPGLAVDEQYF
TRBD2	TRBJ2-5	TRBV5-1	NA	TGCGCCAGCAGCCGGACTAGCGGGAGCCAAGAGACCCAGTACTTC	CASSRTSGSQETQYF
NA	TRBJ2-1	TRBV5-1	NA	TGCGCCAGCAGCCCGAGGCGGAGGCCCTACAATGAGCAGTTCTTC	CASSPRRRPYNEQFF
TRBD2	TRBJ2-3	TRBV4-1	few	TGCGCCAGCAGCTCCAAGGGACTAGCGGGAGGGCCCACAGATACGCAGTATTTT	CASSSKGLAGGPTDTQYF
NA	TRBJ2-7	TRBV28	NA	TGTGCCAGCAGTTTGCCAGGCTACGAGCAGTACTTC	CASSLPGYEQYF
TRBD2	TRBJ2-2	TRBV7-2	once	TGTGCCAGCAGCTTAGTGCTAGCGGGAGGGGCCGGGGAGCTGTTTTTT	CASSLVLAGGAGELFF
NA	TRBJ2-3	TRBV7-9	NA	TGTGCCAGCAGCCTACAGGGAGTGGGCACAGATACGCAGTATTTT	CASSLQGVGTDTQYF
NA	TRBJ2-6	TRBV12-5	NA	TGTGCTAGTGGTTTCAGTGGGGCCAACGTCCTGACTTTC	CASGFSGANVLTF
TRBD1	TRBJ1-6	TRBV11-3	NA	TGTGCCAGCAGCCTAACAGGGGGAAATCGTATAAATTCACCCCTCCACTTT	CASSLTGGNRINSPLHF
NA	TRBJ2-2	TRBV6-2/TRBV6-3	NA	TGTGCCAGCAGTCTGAAGAGAGGGTCCCTCGATGGGGAGCTGTTTTTT	CASSLKRGSLDGELFF
TRBD2	TRBJ2-3	TRBV24-1	NA	TGTGCCACCAAGGGGTCCGGGAGGACAGATACGCAGTATTTT	CATKGSGRTDTQYF
NA	TRBJ1-1	TRBV6-2/TRBV6-3	once	TGTGCCAGCAGTTCCAGGGGTGGGACTGAAGCTTTCTTT	CASSSRGGTEAFF
NA	TRBJ2-3	TRBV11-2	NA	TGTGCCAGCAGTTCCATAGCGGCTAGCACAGATACGCAGTATTTT	CASSSIAASTDTQYF
NA	TRBJ2-3	TRBV6-6	NA	TGTGCCAGCAGTTACGACGGGACAGATACGCAGTATTTT	CASSYDGTDTQYF
TRBD1	TRBJ1-2	TRBV6-1	NA	TGTGCCAGCAGTGACAGGGGGCGGACCTATGGCTACACCTTC	CASSDRGRTYGYTF
TRBD1	TRBJ2-7	TRBV6-2/TRBV6-3	NA	TGTGCCAGCAGTTACGAGACAGGGACCCCCTACGAGCAGTACTTC	CASSYETGTPYEQYF
NA	TRBJ2-5	TRBV6-5	NA	TGTGCCAGCAGCCTAAGGGTAGCGGAAGAGACCCAGTACTTC	CASSLRVAEETQYF
NA	TRBJ2-3	TRBV7-3	NA	TGTGCCAGCAGTCTGAGCGGGAGCACAGATACGCAGTATTTT	CASSLSGSTDTQYF
NA	TRBJ2-1	TRBV15	NA	TGTGCCACCAGCAGAGTCGGGGGAAACTCCAAAATATACAATGAGCAGTTCTTC	CATSRVGGNSKIYNEQFF
TRBD1	TRBJ1-2	TRBV4-3	NA	TGCGCCAGCAGCCGAATAACAGGGGACTATGGCTACACCTTC	CASSRITGDYGYTF
NA	TRBJ1-1	TRBV7-3	NA	TGTGCCAGCAGCTCCGGACTGGAGAACACTGAAGCTTTCTTT	CASSSGLENTEAFF
TRBD1	TRBJ2-3	TRBV13	NA	TGTGCCAGCAGCTTAAGACAGGGGACAGATACGCAGTATTTT	CASSLRQGTDTQYF
TRBD2	TRBJ2-7	TRBV7-2	NA	TGTGCCAGCAGCCTCACTAGCGGACCAACCTACGAGCAGTACTTC	CASSLTSGPTYEQYF
NA	TRBJ1-1	TRBV24-1	once	TGTGCCACCAGTGGGACGACGGGGGTAGCTTTCTTT	CATSGTTGVAFF
TRBD1	TRBJ2-7	TRBV6-5	once	TGTGCCAGCAGTTACACCCGGGACAGCTCCTACGAGCAGTACTTC	CASSYTRDSSYEQYF
NA	TRBJ2-5	TRBV19	NA	TGTGCCAGTAGTATTTGGGGGCCAAGGGAGACCCAGTACTTC	CASSIWGPRETQYF
NA	TRBJ2-2	TRBV7-3	NA	TGTGCCAGCAGCTTAGGGACTTCCGGGGAGCTGTTTTTT	CASSLGTSGELFF
TRBD1	TRBJ2-1	TRBV15	NA	TGTGCCACCAGCAGAGATCCCCCGGGACAGGGCATTTATGAGCAGTTCTTC	CATSRDPPGQGIYEQFF
TRBD2	TRBJ2-1	TRBV15	NA	TGTGCCACCAGCGGACTAGCGGGAGGGTCCTACAATGAGCAGTTCTTC	CATSGLAGGSYNEQFF
NA	TRBJ2-1	TRBV5-5	few	TGTGCCAGCAGCTTCGGTTTAATTAATGAGCAGTTCTTC	CASSFGLINEQFF
TRBD1	TRBJ1-2	TRBV5-1	NA	TGCGCCAGCAGCCCGGAGTTAGGCAGGGGGTATGGCTACACCTTC	CASSPELGRGYGYTF
TRBD1	TRBJ1-4	TRBV19	NA	TGTGCCAGTAGTTCCACCGGGACAGGGGGTAGAAAACTGTTTTTT	CASSSTGTGGRKLFF